This T cell receptor beta chain was sequenced for a study of shared clonotypes between healthy human individuals. Study-wide findings and caveats: Naive CD4 clonotypes were shared across several donors at about 5.3%.

Naive CD8 cells, CD45RO-negative and positively selected for CCR7, excluded terminally differentiated effector memory CD45RA+ cells. Repertoires were generated with immunoSEQ multiplex PCR, while TCRdb's copy carries only in-frame clones and drops some. Among 750,000 to 1,000,000 clones listed, almost 95% were seen once. This clone has more than one count but fewer than ten. Its specificity is unknown. The germline CDR1 and CDR2 sequences are LNHNV and YYDKDF (reference sequence). This CDR3 has 14 residues. V gave up 1 base and J gave up 1 base, with 7 bases separating them. The sequence derives from a man aged 25 to 45 in good health. The chain employs TRBV15 and TRBJ1-1; D gene ambiguous. The specimen sequenced was naive CD8+ T cells sorted from blood. CDR3 sequence (DNA): TGTGCCACCAGCAGAGGGACGTCGAACACTGAAGCTTTCTTT. Translation gives CATSRGTSNTEAFF.